Shown below are 16 T cell receptor beta chains from a single sample sequenced in a study of a mutant IDH1 vaccine in newly diagnosed glioma. TCRdb's table, derived via immunoSEQ multiplex PCR, lists solely in-frame clones and lacks some. Among 50,000 to 65,000 clones listed, 87% were seen once. Stated time point: week 23, last vaccination. The investigators gave 300 ug of mutant IDH1 20-mer peptide in each vaccine dose, together with topical imiquimod. Their target antigens are unknown. Sequenced here: PBMCs, sampled from a glioma patient whose treatment included an IDH1 peptide vaccine. These receptors were obtained from a man aged 35 to 55 with glioma.

The chain joins TRBV11-1 to TRBJ1-5; 7 nucleotides match TRBD1. V lost 3 bases, J lost 4 bases, and 3 bases stayed unmatched. CDR3 length equals 14 residues. Germline V lookup: CDR1 SGHAT, CDR2 FQDESV (reference sequence). The CDR3 reads CASSLGTENQPQHF. The CDR3 DNA is TGTGCCAGCAGCTTGGGGACAGAGAATCAGCCCCAGCATTTT.

This chain uses TRBV6-6 with TRBJ2-7; D may match TRBD1 or TRBD2 (5 bases each). CDR3 length: 15 amino acids. The V end lost 2 bases, the J end lost 4 bases, and 15 bases lay between the germline ends. Germline loops: CDR1 MNHNY, CDR2 SVGAGI (reference sequence). In DNA, the CDR3 is TGTGCCAGCAGTTACGACGCGGGTGGGGCTTACGAGCAGTACTTC. Its protein product is CASSYDAGGAYEQYF.

The CDR3 loop is CASRSGRFEQYF. The CDR3 DNA is TGTGCCAGCAGGTCGGGGCGTTTCGAGCAGTACTTC. This rearrangement joins TRBV7-2 to TRBJ2-7; D tentatively fits TRBD1 or TRBD2 (5 bases each). The CDR3 is made up of 12 amino acids. The V gene's germline CDR1 is SGHTA and CDR2 FQGNSA. Between the trimmed V and J ends, which lost 6 bases and 6 bases, there was a span of 12 bases.

This chain uses TRBV19 with TRBJ1-1; 7 bases line up with TRBD1. The CDR3 is 14 amino acids. The J segment lost 0 bases and the V segment lost 7 bases, leaving 5 bases of the junction unmatched. Germline V gene lookup returns CDR1 LNHDA and CDR2 SQIVND (reference sequence). In DNA, the CDR3 is TGTGCCAGTAACCCGGGACAGCTGAACACTGAAGCTTTCTTT. Translated: CASNPGQLNTEAFF.

This sequence joins TRBV9 and TRBJ2-1; 8 bases match TRBD2. V gave up 3 bases and J gave up 0 bases; unmatched junction bases: 8. The CDR3 has 17 amino acids. Germline CDR1 and CDR2: SGDLS and YYNGEE. CDR3 nucleotides: TGTGCCAGCAGCGGCATGGGACTAGGGATCTCCTACAATGAGCAGTTCTTC. It is translated as CASSGMGLGISYNEQFF.

The genes are TRBV19 and TRBJ2-7, with no clear D. The ends were cut back, 7 bases at V and 0 bases at J, with 7 bases in the middle. Germline values: CDR1 LNHDA, CDR2 SQIVND (reference sequence). The CDR3 is made up of 12 amino acids. CDR3 region: CASNDNSYEQYF. CDR3 DNA sequence: TGTGCCAGTAACGACAACTCCTACGAGCAGTACTTC.

The chain employs TRBV27 and TRBJ1-1; the D is unclear. The CDR3 runs 13 residues. The germline V gene has CDR1 MNHEY and CDR2 SMNVEV (reference sequence). V lost 3 bases to trimming and J lost 4 bases, with 9 bases between them. The CDR3 protein is CASSFGILTEAFF. The CDR3 nucleotides read TGTGCCAGCAGTTTTGGGATTCTCACTGAAGCTTTCTTT.

V and J are TRBV7-9 and TRBJ1-1; no clear D. Germline V lookup: CDR1 SEHNR, CDR2 FQNEAQ (reference sequence). V lost 2 bases and J lost 4, with 5 bases in between. The CDR3 runs 12 residues. The CDR3 protein is CASSLRTTEAFF. The CDR3 DNA follows: TGTGCCAGCAGCTTACGAACCACTGAAGCTTTCTTT.

The chain couples TRBV5-5 to TRBJ2-7, with D perhaps TRBD2 (5 bases). This CDR3 spans 15 amino acids. CDR1 and CDR2 from the germline V gene are SGHKS and YYEKEE (reference sequence). The V and J ends lost 4 bases and 2 bases respectively, with 16 bases between them. The CDR3 nucleotides are TGTGCCAGCAGCCCAGGCGGCGGGTTCACCTACGAGCAGTACTTC. Amino acid sequence: CASSPGGGFTYEQYF.

The rearrangement joins TRBV4-1 to TRBJ1-1, with 7 nucleotides matching TRBD1. From germline, CDR1 is MGHRA and CDR2 YSYEKL. V lost 0 bases and J lost 6; bases outside the gene matches: 10. The CDR3 length is 16 residues. DNA of the CDR3: TGCGCCAGCAGCCAAGATCCAAACTTACAGGGGCCTGAAGCTTTCTTT. Translating gives CASSQDPNLQGPEAFF.

This clone has only one observation. This chain connects TRBV6-6 to TRBJ2-7, with 11 bases fitting TRBD2. Germline V gene lookup returns CDR1 MNHNY and CDR2 SVGAGI (reference sequence). With V trimmed by 6 bases and J by 3 bases, 4 bases remained unmatched. The CDR3 covers 14 residues. The CDR3 nucleotides are TGTGCCAGCAGAACCGGGACTAGCGGCTACGAGCAGTACTTC. Translation gives CASRTGTSGYEQYF.

The CDR3 DNA is TGTGCCAGCAGCAACTGGACAGCTCAAGAGACCCAGTACTTC. It specifies CASSNWTAQETQYF. V is TRBV7-9 and J is TRBJ2-5; D perhaps matches TRBD1 (6 bases). Germline V gene sequence: CDR1 SEHNR, CDR2 FQNEAQ (reference sequence). V was clipped by 5 bases and J by 2 bases, with 12 bases between them. There are 14 residues in the CDR3.

The rearrangement links TRBV7-9 to TRBJ2-5; weak D call: TRBD1 (6 bases). CDR1 and CDR2 from the germline V gene are SEHNR and FQNEAQ (reference sequence). The germline V and J ends were trimmed by 8 bases and 1 base, with 11 bases remaining between them. The CDR3 sequence is 13 residues long. CDR3 residues: CASSVQGQETQYF. CDR3 nucleotide sequence: TGTGCCAGCTCGGTACAGGGCCAAGAGACCCAGTACTTC.

The V and J genes are TRBV10-2 and TRBJ2-2; D is ambiguous. The CDR3 totals 12 residues. V lost 3 bases and J 4 bases, leaving 3 bases between the germline ends. Germline CDR1 and CDR2: WSHSY and SAAADI. The CDR3 spells CASSDSTGELFF. DNA for the CDR3: TGCGCCAGCAGTGACAGCACCGGGGAGCTGTTTTTT.

This sequence joins TRBV4-1 and TRBJ1-3, with D unclear. This CDR3 is 15 amino acids long. The V end lost 6 bases, the J end lost 3 bases, and 15 bases lay between the germline ends. Germline CDR1 is MGHRA and CDR2 is YSYEKL. The CDR3 loop reads CASSPSTAVGNTIYF. The CDR3 DNA is TGCGCCAGCAGTCCAAGCACAGCCGTTGGAAACACCATATATTTT.

This clone was counted a few times. This chain uses TRBV19 with TRBJ2-4; 11 bases line up with TRBD2. The junction had 3 bases not matched to a gene; V was cut back by 8 bases and J by 9 bases. Germline CDR1 LNHDA, CDR2 SQIVND (reference sequence). The CDR3 has 12 amino acids. The CDR3 here is CASGLAGTIQYF. The CDR3 region has the DNA TGTGCCAGTGGACTAGCGGGTACCATTCAGTACTTC.